The TCR beta chain described here comes from a study of chronic HIV infection and antiretroviral therapy. The ends were cut back, 0 bases at V and 5 bases at J, with 11 bases in the middle. This CDR3 contains 14 residues. From germline, CDR1 is ENHRY and CDR2 SYGVKD. A single record per CDR3 protein comes from TCRdb applying MiXCR to the 5' RACE reads. The sample includes more than 30,000 distinct CDR3 sequences, over 7% seen only once; the top ten take 2.5%. Sequenced: peripheral blood. The chain employs TRBV10-3 and TRBJ2-7, with D perhaps TRBD1 or TRBD2 (5 bases each). This TCR derives from an adult who had HIV and had not received antiretroviral therapy, or was an uninfected healthy control (not recorded which). The CDR3 DNA reads as TGTGCCATCAGTGAGTCCCGGGAAGGGGACGAGCAGTACTTC. As protein: CAISESREGDEQYF.